This is a list of T cell receptor beta chains from one sample in a study of blood T cell repertoires in COVID-19. Profiling relied on immunoSEQ multiplex PCR, and the TCRdb table lists in-frame clones only, not all of them. The sample records some 320,000 clones, 85% to 95% being singletons. The sequenced sample consisted of PBMCs or T cells enriched from blood (not recorded which). These TCRs come from a woman aged 25 to 39 who had been exposed to COVID-19. The CDR3 runs from the conserved cysteine through the conserved F or W. The D gene is left open where the match is weak. The size of a clone is reported for some rows only, either as once, few or many, or as a class for expanded clones.

D | size | J | V | DNA | CDR3
. | . | TRBJ1-4 | TRBV3-1/TRBV3-2 | TGTGCCAGCAGCCATAGCGCACAGGGCCCTAATGAAAAACTGTTTTTT | CASSHSAQGPNEKLFF
TRBD1 | . | TRBJ1-2 | TRBV25-1 | TGTGCCAGCAGTGACCCGGGGACAGGGGGCGCGAACTATGGCTACACCTTC | CASSDPGTGGANYGYTF
. | . | TRBJ1-5 | TRBV6-5 | TGTGCCAGTCGACAGGCCCAGTACCAGCCCCAGCATTTT | CASRQAQYQPQHF
. | once | TRBJ2-1 | TRBV9 | TGTGCCAGCAGCGTAGCCCCAAGACAGGCTAGCTCCTACAATGAGCAGTTCTTC | CASSVAPRQASSYNEQFF
. | . | TRBJ2-1 | TRBV4-1 | TGCGCCAGCAGCCAAAAGGCGGCAGGGGAATTGGACAATGAGCAGTTCTTC | CASSQKAAGELDNEQFF
TRBD2 | . | TRBJ2-2 | TRBV6-5 | TGTGCCAGCAACGGACTAGCGAGCCCCGGGGAGCTGTTTTTT | CASNGLASPGELFF
. | . | TRBJ2-1 | TRBV10-3 | TGTGCCATCAGTGACTCCCGCAGCGAGGCGCATGAGCAGTTCTTC | CAISDSRSEAHEQFF
. | . | TRBJ1-2 | TRBV9 | TGTGCCAGCAGCGTTCCTCAGGGTCCCGGACCTAACTATGGCTACACCTTC | CASSVPQGPGPNYGYTF
TRBD2 | . | TRBJ2-3 | TRBV3-1/TRBV3-2 | TGTGCCAGCAGCCAAGCTAGCGGGGTGATAGATACGCAGTATTTT | CASSQASGVIDTQYF
. | once | TRBJ2-7 | TRBV5-1 | TGCGCCAGCAGCTTGGCCTATGGTTCCTCCTACGAGCAGTACTTC | CASSLAYGSSYEQYF
. | . | TRBJ1-6 | TRBV11-2 | TGTGCCAGCAGCTTTTCTGCAGGAAATAATTCACCCCTCCACTTT | CASSFSAGNNSPLHF
. | . | TRBJ1-4 | TRBV12-3/TRBV12-4 | TGTGCCAGCAGAAAGGGGCTGAGGGAAAAACTGTTTTTT | CASRKGLREKLFF
. | . | TRBJ1-1 | TRBV24-1 | TGTGCCACCAGGGACAGAAACACTGAAGCTTTCTTT | CATRDRNTEAFF
. | . | TRBJ2-7 | TRBV6-5 | TGTGCCATCCTAGCGCCTGCCTACGAGCAGTACTTC | CAILAPAYEQYF
TRBD2 | few | TRBJ2-3 | TRBV6-5 | TGTGCCAGCAGTTACAGGACTAGCGGGGTTCGGGATACGCAGTATTTT | CASSYRTSGVRDTQYF
TRBD1 | once | TRBJ1-5 | TRBV7-9 | TGTGCCAGCAGCTTAGGGACAGGCGATCAGCCCCAGCATTTT | CASSLGTGDQPQHF
. | . | TRBJ2-5 | TRBV6-5 | TGTGCCAGCAGTTACTCAGCGGAGACCCAGTACTTC | CASSYSAETQYF
. | . | TRBJ2-3 | TRBV19 | TGTGCCAGTAGTATGGCAGGGCGGGAAGATACGCAGTATTTT | CASSMAGREDTQYF
. | . | TRBJ1-1 | TRBV20-1 | TGCAGTGCCACAGGCTACACTGAAGCTTTCTTT | CSATGYTEAFF
. | once | TRBJ1-6 | TRBV4-1 | TGCGCCAGCAGCCAGATCCGCGGGGGGAAGGGGACGGCGAATTCACCCCTCCACTTT | CASSQIRGGKGTANSPLHF
TRBD2 | . | TRBJ2-7 | TRBV7-6 | TGTGCCAGCAGCTCCGGGGGGGGGAGCTCCTACGAGCAGTACTTC | CASSSGGGSSYEQYF
. | . | TRBJ2-1 | TRBV5-4 | TGTGCCAGCAGCTTGGAGCGTGAGAGAGAGCAGTTCTTC | CASSLEREREQFF
TRBD1 | . | TRBJ1-1 | TRBV7-9 | TGTGCCAGCAGCGCCGGGACAGGGGACCTAAGTGGAGCTTTCTTT | CASSAGTGDLSGAFF
TRBD1 | . | TRBJ1-2 | TRBV6-6 | TGTGCCAGCAGGCGAAGGGCAGGGGGAGTCGTTAACTATGGCTACACCTTC | CASRRRAGGVVNYGYTF
. | . | TRBJ2-7 | TRBV27 | TGTGCCAGCAGTTCTCGGGGTACTAGCTTAGTATCCTACGAGCAGTACTTC | CASSSRGTSLVSYEQYF
. | . | TRBJ2-3 | TRBV29-1 | TGCAGCGTTAAGATCGCGGGGTCTTTCACAGATACGCAGTATTTT | CSVKIAGSFTDTQYF
TRBD1 | once | TRBJ1-2 | TRBV2 | TGTGCCAGCAGGTTACAGGGGGCTGGCATCTATGGCTACACCTTC | CASRLQGAGIYGYTF
. | . | TRBJ1-1 | TRBV9 | TGTGCCAGCAGCTCTCGTAGTACGGGGGGGAACACTGAAGCTTTCTTT | CASSSRSTGGNTEAFF
. | . | TRBJ2-7 | TRBV7-8 | TGTGCCAGCAGCTTAGCCCGGGGTAACAACTACGAGCAGTACTTC | CASSLARGNNYEQYF
. | . | TRBJ1-1 | TRBV30 | TGTGCCTGGAGCGGGCAGGGCGGAACTGAAGCTTTCTTT | CAWSGQGGTEAFF
. | . | TRBJ1-1 | TRBV5-1 | TGCGCCAGCAGCTTGGGGCAGATGAACACTGAAGCTTTCTTT | CASSLGQMNTEAFF
TRBD2 | . | TRBJ2-7 | TRBV6-6 | TGTGCCAGCAGCCCCCGGGGGGACGAGCAGTACTTC | CASSPRGDEQYF
. | . | TRBJ2-6 | TRBV24-1 | TGTGCCACCAGTGCGGGGGTAGGGGCCAACGTCCTGACTTTC | CATSAGVGANVLTF
TRBD1 | once | TRBJ2-2 | TRBV9 | TGTGCCAGCAGCCTCCGGACAGGCGCGTCCGCGAGCACCGGGGAGCTGTTTTTT | CASSLRTGASASTGELFF
TRBD1 | . | TRBJ1-1 | TRBV9 | TGTGCCAGCAGCACTGCAGGGGGGAACACTGAAGCTTTCTTT | CASSTAGGNTEAFF
. | . | TRBJ1-6 | TRBV25-1 | TGTGCCAGCGCGAGGGGGGGCTCCTATAATTCACCCCTCCACTTT | CASARGGSYNSPLHF
. | . | TRBJ2-2 | TRBV27 | TGTGCCAGCAGTTTTCATATGGGCTCCGGGGAGCTGTTTTTT | CASSFHMGSGELFF
. | . | TRBJ1-5 | TRBV4-3 | TGCGCCAGCAGCCAAGACGGCCCAGGGAGCAATCAGCCCCAGCATTTT | CASSQDGPGSNQPQHF
TRBD1 | . | TRBJ2-6 | TRBV5-1 | TGCGCCAGCAGAAGTTGGACAGGGTTCACCGGGGCCAACGTCCTGACTTTC | CASRSWTGFTGANVLTF